The next 11 T cell receptor beta chains were all read from a single sample in a study of STAT5B mutations in CD4+ large granular lymphocyte leukemia. The table came from immunoSEQ multiplex PCR; TCRdb's copy has only in-frame clones and leaves some out. The data contain over 35,000 clones, roughly 79% of them singletons. Sample: CD4+ T cells from blood buffy coats. These receptors were obtained from a human donor in good health.

V usage is TRBV30 and J usage is TRBJ1-2, with D possibly being TRBD1 (5 bases). From germline, CDR1 is GTSNPN and CDR2 SVGIG (reference sequence). The CDR3 spans 14 residues. The V end was cut by 3 bases, the J end by 7 bases, with 18 bases between. The CDR3 reads CAWSPTARGGGYTF. As DNA, the CDR3 is TGTGCCTGGAGCCCGACAGCTCGGGGTGGTGGCTACACCTTC. Using reference TRBV30 and TRBJ1-2 for the parts outside the CDR3, the full variable domain is SQTIHQWPATLVQPVGSPLSLECTVEGTSNPNLYWYRQAAGRGLQLLFYSVGIGQISSEVPQNLSASRPQDRQFILSSKKLLLSDSGFYLCAWSPTARGGGYTFGSGTRLTVV.

The chain couples TRBV2 to TRBJ2-7, with 7 bases matching TRBD1. This CDR3 region has 12 residues. Germline CDR1 reads SNHLY; CDR2 reads FYNNEI. V dropped 6 bases and J dropped 6; count of bases not matched to a gene: 5. In nucleotides, the CDR3 is TGTGCCAGCAGATATACAGGGGCCGAGCAGTACTTC. Its protein product is CASRYTGAEQYF.

The rearrangement joins TRBV9 to TRBJ2-1; TRBD2 matches at 7 bases. Germline trimming cut 0 bases from V and 0 bases from J; bases unmatched to any gene: 3. Germline V CDR1 and CDR2: SGDLS, YYNGEE. CDR3 length: 16 residues. The CDR3 region has the DNA TGTGCCAGCAGCGTAGCGGGGGGAAGCTCCTACAATGAGCAGTTCTTC. Translated, it gives CASSVAGGSSYNEQFF.

This rearrangement joins TRBV27 to TRBJ2-1, with 9 nucleotides matching TRBD2. Per germline, CDR1 MNHEY and CDR2 SMNVEV (reference sequence). J was trimmed by 8 bases and V by 5 bases; bases with no gene match: 7. This CDR3 spans 14 amino acids. This CDR3 is CASSRRLAEDEQFF. CDR3 bases: TGTGCCAGCAGTCGGCGACTAGCGGAGGATGAGCAGTTCTTC.

V gene TRBV4-2 combines with J gene TRBJ2-1, with TRBD2 identical over 7 bases. V lost 3 bases to trimming and J lost 4 bases; unmatched junction nucleotides: 9. The CDR3 has 16 amino acids. Germline loops: CDR1 LGHNA, CDR2 YNFKEQ. The CDR3 is CASSQAAGTMYNEQFF. The CDR3 DNA reads TGTGCCAGCAGCCAGGCCGCCGGGACTATGTACAATGAGCAGTTCTTC.

This chain uses TRBV11-1 with TRBJ1-1, with D possibly TRBD1 on 5 matching bases. V was cut by 4 bases and J by 2 bases, with 14 bases left in between. This CDR3 has 15 residues. Germline-derived CDR1 and CDR2 are SGHAT and FQDESV (reference sequence). CDR3 sequence: CASSSHPGPNTEAFF. The CDR3 DNA follows: TGTGCCAGCAGCTCACACCCGGGACCCAACACTGAAGCTTTCTTT. The entire variable domain, with the rest obtained from reference TRBV11-1 and TRBJ1-1, is as follows: EAEVAQSPRYKITEKSQAVAFWCDPISGHATLYWYRQILGQGPELLVQFQDESVVDDSQLPKDRFSAERLKGVDSTLKIQPAELGDSAMYLCASSSHPGPNTEAFFGQGTRLTVV.

The chain is built from TRBV6-5 and TRBJ2-1; no clear D. V lost 5 bases and J lost 5, with 13 bases in between. CDR1 is MNHEY and CDR2 is SVGAGI in the germline V gene. The CDR3 is made up of 14 amino acids. The CDR3 loop is CASSPPDSHNEQFF. CDR3 DNA: TGTGCCAGCAGTCCACCGGATTCCCACAATGAGCAGTTCTTC.

This clone was picked up one time. The CDR3: CASSDEDSGGYTF. DNA of the CDR3: TGCGCCAGCAGTGATGAGGACTCTGGTGGCTACACCTTC. V usage is TRBV10-2 and J usage is TRBJ1-2; D remains unclear. The CDR3 sequence is 13 residues long. Between the trimmed V and J ends, which lost 3 bases and 7 bases, there was a span of 12 bases. Germline CDR1 and CDR2: WSHSY and SAAADI.

The chain joins TRBV11-3 to TRBJ2-3, with TRBD2 matching 13 bases. J was trimmed by 4 bases and V by 1 base; bases with no gene match: 5. The CDR3 is 17 amino acids. Germline CDR1 reads SGHNT; CDR2 reads YENEEA. As DNA, the CDR3 is TGTGCCAGCAGCTTAGGGACTAGCGGGAGCCCCGCAGATACGCAGTATTTT. It encodes CASSLGTSGSPADTQYF.

V and J are TRBV5-4 and TRBJ1-2; 9 bases are shared with TRBD1. V lost 2 bases to trimming and J lost 4 bases; unmatched junction nucleotides: 6. The germline CDR1 and CDR2 sequences are SGHNT and YYREEE (reference sequence). The CDR3 covers 15 residues. The CDR3 DNA sequence: TGTGCCAGCAGCTTTAAAGGACAGGGGACCTATGGCTACACCTTC. Its translation: CASSFKGQGTYGYTF.

Only one count was recorded for this clone. The chain employs TRBV6-5 and TRBJ1-3, with a tentative D call TRBD1 (5 bases). The CDR3 runs to 15 residues. V was pared by 6 bases and J by 0 bases, with 12 bases between. The V gene's germline CDR1 is MNHEY and CDR2 SVGAGI. The CDR3 DNA is TGTGCCAGCAGCTTCCAGGGTTCCTCTGGAAACACCATATATTTT. The encoded protein is CASSFQGSSGNTIYF.